The rows below give T cell receptor beta chains drawn from one sample of a study of cytomegalovirus exposure and HLA in healthy donors. Assay used: immunoSEQ multiplex PCR; TCRdb lists only in-frame clones, some missing. Here the sample spans about 160,000 clones, around three quarters being singletons. What was sequenced was PBMCs. The receptors originated from a woman in her 40s in good health and CMV-seronegative. The CDR3 runs from the conserved cysteine through the conserved F or W. A D gene is named only where the DNA matches it firmly. Size values are once, few and many counts, or a class for expanded clones, and some rows have none.

J: TRBJ1-3
D: TRBD1
V: TRBV19
size: -
DNA: TGTGCCAGTAGTATAAGTCAGGGGGTCTCCCCCATTTACTCTGGAAACACCATATATTTT
CDR3: CASSISQGVSPIYSGNTIYF

J: TRBJ2-5
D: TRBD2
V: TRBV11-2
size: -
DNA: TGTGCCAGCAGCTTGACTAGCGGATCACAAGAGACCCAGTACTTC
CDR3: CASSLTSGSQETQYF

J: TRBJ1-3
D: TRBD1
V: TRBV14
size: -
DNA: TGTGCCAGCAGCCAAGGACAGGGGGCTGGAAACACCATATATTTT
CDR3: CASSQGQGAGNTIYF

J: TRBJ2-7
D: -
V: TRBV28
size: -
DNA: TGTGCCAGCAGTCCCCCGAGGGGAGGGCAGTACTTC
CDR3: CASSPPRGGQYF

J: TRBJ1-2
D: -
V: TRBV2
size: -
DNA: TGTGCCAGCAGTGAATTATCCGCCGGCGGCTATGGCTACACCTTC
CDR3: CASSELSAGGYGYTF

J: TRBJ1-4
D: -
V: TRBV29-1
size: -
DNA: TGCAGCGCCCAAAGGGCCCGGGGGGAAAAACTGTTTTTT
CDR3: CSAQRARGEKLFF

J: TRBJ2-1
D: TRBD2
V: TRBV30
size: once
DNA: TGTGCCTGGAGTCCTAGCGGGAGGGGTTGGGAGCAGTTCTTC
CDR3: CAWSPSGRGWEQFF

J: TRBJ1-2
D: -
V: TRBV9
size: -
DNA: TGTGCCAGCAGCGGGAGGGTTGCAGACTATGGCTACACCTTC
CDR3: CASSGRVADYGYTF

J: TRBJ2-3
D: TRBD2
V: TRBV7-9
size: once
DNA: TGTGCCAGCAGCCTCCTAAGCGGGAGGGCCGGCGGAGATACGCAGTATTTT
CDR3: CASSLLSGRAGGDTQYF

J: TRBJ2-7
D: -
V: TRBV27
size: few
DNA: TGTGCCAGCAGTTTGGTGAGCGGTTTGGGCTACGAGCAGTACTTC
CDR3: CASSLVSGLGYEQYF

J: TRBJ2-7
D: TRBD1
V: TRBV7-9
size: few
DNA: TGTGCCAGCAGCTTAACGGACAGGGCATCCTACGAGCAGTACTTC
CDR3: CASSLTDRASYEQYF

J: TRBJ1-1
D: TRBD1
V: TRBV10-3
size: few
DNA: TGTGCCATCAGTGGGGGGACAGGGTTTGAAGCTTTCTTT
CDR3: CAISGGTGFEAFF

J: TRBJ2-7
D: TRBD1
V: TRBV29-1
size: few
DNA: TGCAGCGTTTCTAGGGACAGTCCTTACGAGCAGTACTTC
CDR3: CSVSRDSPYEQYF

J: TRBJ2-1
D: TRBD2
V: TRBV7-9
size: -
DNA: TGTGCCAGCAGCCCTGGGGATGGGCGGGAGAAGAACAATGAGCAGTTCTTC
CDR3: CASSPGDGREKNNEQFF

J: TRBJ2-2
D: -
V: TRBV7-9
size: -
DNA: TGTGCCAGCAGCTATTGGGGGCTTTCTGACACCGGGGAGCTGTTTTTT
CDR3: CASSYWGLSDTGELFF

J: TRBJ2-7
D: TRBD2
V: TRBV7-2
size: -
DNA: TGTGCCAGCAGCTTAGGGGAAGCGGGAGCGACCTACGAGCAGTACTTC
CDR3: CASSLGEAGATYEQYF

J: TRBJ1-2
D: TRBD1
V: TRBV5-6
size: -
DNA: TGTGCCAGCAGCCCTGACAGGGGCTATGGCTACACCTTC
CDR3: CASSPDRGYGYTF

J: TRBJ2-5
D: TRBD1
V: TRBV28
size: -
DNA: TGTGCCAGCAGCCTGACAGGGTCGAGAGAGACCCAGTACTTC
CDR3: CASSLTGSRETQYF

J: TRBJ2-5
D: TRBD2
V: TRBV18
size: few
DNA: TGTGCCAGCTCACCACGCGGGGGAGAGACCCAGTACTTC
CDR3: CASSPRGGETQYF

J: TRBJ2-2
D: TRBD1
V: TRBV5-1
size: -
DNA: TGCGCCAGCAGGAGTGGGACAGGGGACACCGGGGAGCTGTTTTTT
CDR3: CASRSGTGDTGELFF

J: TRBJ1-2
D: -
V: TRBV5-1
size: few
DNA: TGCGCCAGCAGCTTGCGGCCGGCGGGGGATGGCTACACCTTC
CDR3: CASSLRPAGDGYTF

J: TRBJ1-5
D: -
V: TRBV2
size: -
DNA: TGTGCCAGCAGTTCCGACATCTACAATCAGCCCCAGCATTTT
CDR3: CASSSDIYNQPQHF

J: TRBJ1-1
D: -
V: TRBV7-8
size: -
DNA: TGTGCCAGCAGCTTACTGGGGGGGGGAAACACTGAAGCTTTCTTT
CDR3: CASSLLGGGNTEAFF

J: TRBJ2-5
D: TRBD2
V: TRBV28
size: -
DNA: TGTGCCAGCAGTTCCTTGGGACTAGCGGGAATCGGCGAGACCCAGTACTTC
CDR3: CASSSLGLAGIGETQYF

J: TRBJ2-2
D: -
V: TRBV28
size: few
DNA: TGTGCCAGCAGTTTGGGGCAGGGTAGGACCGGGGAGCTGTTTTTT
CDR3: CASSLGQGRTGELFF

J: TRBJ2-3
D: TRBD1
V: TRBV30
size: -
DNA: TGTGCCCTGGGACAGACCACAGATACGCAGTATTTT
CDR3: CALGQTTDTQYF

J: TRBJ2-5
D: TRBD2
V: TRBV19
size: few
DNA: TGTGCCAGTAGTCTCGGGACTAGCGGACGATCCCAAGAGACCCAGTACTTC
CDR3: CASSLGTSGRSQETQYF

J: TRBJ1-5
D: -
V: TRBV14
size: -
DNA: TGTGCCAGCAGCCGGGGCCTCGGTCAGCCCCAGCATTTT
CDR3: CASSRGLGQPQHF

J: TRBJ2-3
D: TRBD2
V: TRBV29-1
size: -
DNA: TGCAGCGTTGCGGGCGGGAGGGCCGGAGATACGCAGTATTTT
CDR3: CSVAGGRAGDTQYF

J: TRBJ2-2
D: -
V: TRBV11-2
size: few
DNA: TGTGCCAGCAGCCCTGGGAGTCTCGAGCTGTTTTTT
CDR3: CASSPGSLELFF

J: TRBJ1-2
D: -
V: TRBV11-3
size: -
DNA: TGTGCCAGCAGCCCCTCGTGGGGGGAAGGCTACACCTTC
CDR3: CASSPSWGEGYTF

J: TRBJ2-5
D: -
V: TRBV7-9
size: -
DNA: TGTGCCAGCAGCTTCCCGCCAGGGCGGGAGACCCAGTACTTC
CDR3: CASSFPPGRETQYF

J: TRBJ2-7
D: -
V: TRBV10-1
size: few
DNA: TGCGCCAGCAGTGAAATCATCCTATCCTACGAGCAGTACTTC
CDR3: CASSEIILSYEQYF

J: TRBJ1-4
D: -
V: TRBV6-1
size: -
DNA: TGTGCCAGCAAGGGCAGGGATTATGAAAAACTGTTTTTT
CDR3: CASKGRDYEKLFF

J: TRBJ1-2
D: TRBD1
V: TRBV19
size: few
DNA: TGTGCCACTGCCACGACAGGGAAAGGCTACACCTTC
CDR3: CATATTGKGYTF

J: TRBJ2-7
D: -
V: TRBV7-8
size: -
DNA: TGTGCCAGCAGCCGAGGGGGTTTCTCCTACGAGCAGTACTTC
CDR3: CASSRGGFSYEQYF

J: TRBJ1-3
D: TRBD1
V: TRBV14
size: -
DNA: TGTGCCAGCAGCCGGGACAGGGGAAACACCATATATTTT
CDR3: CASSRDRGNTIYF

J: TRBJ2-7
D: -
V: TRBV5-1
size: -
DNA: TGCGCCAGCAGCAATTTCCTAGACGAGCAGTACTTC
CDR3: CASSNFLDEQYF

J: TRBJ2-3
D: TRBD2
V: TRBV29-1
size: -
DNA: TGCAGCGTTCCCTCCAGCGGGAGGGCCGGGGATACGCAGTATTTT
CDR3: CSVPSSGRAGDTQYF

J: TRBJ2-3
D: -
V: TRBV5-1
size: -
DNA: TGCGCCAGCAGCCCACCCGGGACTAGCACAGATACGCAGTATTTT
CDR3: CASSPPGTSTDTQYF

J: TRBJ2-1
D: TRBD1
V: TRBV11-1
size: -
DNA: TGTGCCAGCAGCTTAGACTCAGGGGGCGGGGAGTTCTTC
CDR3: CASSLDSGGGEFF

J: TRBJ2-3
D: TRBD2
V: TRBV11-2
size: once
DNA: TGTGCCAGCACCACCGTGGTCGGGACTATGAATACGCAGTATTTT
CDR3: CASTTVVGTMNTQYF

J: TRBJ1-5
D: TRBD1
V: TRBV28
size: -
DNA: TGTGCCAGCAGTTCCCGGGACAGTGTTACCCAGCCCCAGCATTTT
CDR3: CASSSRDSVTQPQHF

J: TRBJ1-3
D: -
V: TRBV28
size: once
DNA: TGTGCCAGCAGTTTACTGGGTAAAGGGGGTGATAAGGTCTCTGGAAACACCATATATTTT
CDR3: CASSLLGKGGDKVSGNTIYF

J: TRBJ2-3
D: -
V: TRBV5-6
size: -
DNA: TGTGCCAGCAGCTTGGATGCACCAGGGGCAGATACGCAGTATTTT
CDR3: CASSLDAPGADTQYF

J: TRBJ1-3
D: -
V: TRBV30
size: -
DNA: TGTGCCTGGAGAGGGGGCTCTGGAAACACCATATATTTT
CDR3: CAWRGGSGNTIYF

J: TRBJ1-2
D: -
V: TRBV6-1
size: -
DNA: TGTGCCAGCAGTCCAGGAGGGGCGGTCGTTTATGGCTACACCTTC
CDR3: CASSPGGAVVYGYTF

J: TRBJ2-7
D: TRBD1
V: TRBV7-9
size: -
DNA: TGTGCCAGCAGCTTTGGACAGGGATCCTACGAGCAGTACTTC
CDR3: CASSFGQGSYEQYF

J: TRBJ1-1
D: -
V: TRBV27
size: -
DNA: TGTGCCAGCAGTCAGCTGCCGGGACAAAGGAACACTGAAGCTTTCTTT
CDR3: CASSQLPGQRNTEAFF

J: TRBJ1-5
D: TRBD1
V: TRBV27
size: -
DNA: TGTGCCAGCAGTTTTACCAGGGGGTTTCGTGATCAGCCCCAGCATTTT
CDR3: CASSFTRGFRDQPQHF

J: TRBJ1-1
D: -
V: TRBV2
size: few
DNA: TGTGCCAGCATTGCGGAGAACACTGAAGCTTTCTTT
CDR3: CASIAENTEAFF

J: TRBJ2-1
D: -
V: TRBV6-5
size: -
DNA: TGTGCCAGCTCGTATCGGAGGGACTCGCGTTTTCAGTTCTTC
CDR3: CASSYRRDSRFQFF

J: TRBJ1-4
D: TRBD1
V: TRBV2
size: -
DNA: TGTGCCAGCAGCCCGGACAGGGGTAATGAAAAACTGTTTTTT
CDR3: CASSPDRGNEKLFF

J: TRBJ2-2
D: TRBD2
V: TRBV30
size: -
DNA: TGTGCCTGGAGGAGACTAGCGGGCAGAAGGGAGCTGTTTTTT
CDR3: CAWRRLAGRRELFF

J: TRBJ1-2
D: -
V: TRBV18
size: -
DNA: TGTGCCAGCTCACCACAGGAAGTACAGGACCTGGGAGGCTACACCTTC
CDR3: CASSPQEVQDLGGYTF

J: TRBJ2-7
D: -
V: TRBV11-3
size: -
DNA: TGTGCCAGCAGTGGGGGACTCCCGCAGTACTTC
CDR3: CASSGGLPQYF

J: TRBJ1-5
D: -
V: TRBV7-6
size: -
DNA: TGTGCCAGCAGCCCAGCGGGAGGAAATCAGCCCCAGCATTTT
CDR3: CASSPAGGNQPQHF